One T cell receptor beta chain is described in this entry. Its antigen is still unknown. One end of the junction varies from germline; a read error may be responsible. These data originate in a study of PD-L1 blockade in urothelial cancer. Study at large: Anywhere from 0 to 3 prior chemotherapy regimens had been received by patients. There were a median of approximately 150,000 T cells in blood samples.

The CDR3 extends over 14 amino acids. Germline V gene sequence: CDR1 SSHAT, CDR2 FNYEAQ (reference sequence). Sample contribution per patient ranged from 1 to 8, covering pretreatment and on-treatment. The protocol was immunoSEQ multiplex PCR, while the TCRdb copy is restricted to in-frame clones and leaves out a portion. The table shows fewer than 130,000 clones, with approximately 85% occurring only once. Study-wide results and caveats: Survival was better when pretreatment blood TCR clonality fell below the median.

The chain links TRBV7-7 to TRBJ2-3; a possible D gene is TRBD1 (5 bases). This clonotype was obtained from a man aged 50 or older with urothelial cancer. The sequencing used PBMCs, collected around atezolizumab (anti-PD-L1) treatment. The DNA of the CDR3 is TGTGCTAGCAGCTTGGACACCGGCACAGATACGCAGTATTTT. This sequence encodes CASSLDTGTDTQYF.